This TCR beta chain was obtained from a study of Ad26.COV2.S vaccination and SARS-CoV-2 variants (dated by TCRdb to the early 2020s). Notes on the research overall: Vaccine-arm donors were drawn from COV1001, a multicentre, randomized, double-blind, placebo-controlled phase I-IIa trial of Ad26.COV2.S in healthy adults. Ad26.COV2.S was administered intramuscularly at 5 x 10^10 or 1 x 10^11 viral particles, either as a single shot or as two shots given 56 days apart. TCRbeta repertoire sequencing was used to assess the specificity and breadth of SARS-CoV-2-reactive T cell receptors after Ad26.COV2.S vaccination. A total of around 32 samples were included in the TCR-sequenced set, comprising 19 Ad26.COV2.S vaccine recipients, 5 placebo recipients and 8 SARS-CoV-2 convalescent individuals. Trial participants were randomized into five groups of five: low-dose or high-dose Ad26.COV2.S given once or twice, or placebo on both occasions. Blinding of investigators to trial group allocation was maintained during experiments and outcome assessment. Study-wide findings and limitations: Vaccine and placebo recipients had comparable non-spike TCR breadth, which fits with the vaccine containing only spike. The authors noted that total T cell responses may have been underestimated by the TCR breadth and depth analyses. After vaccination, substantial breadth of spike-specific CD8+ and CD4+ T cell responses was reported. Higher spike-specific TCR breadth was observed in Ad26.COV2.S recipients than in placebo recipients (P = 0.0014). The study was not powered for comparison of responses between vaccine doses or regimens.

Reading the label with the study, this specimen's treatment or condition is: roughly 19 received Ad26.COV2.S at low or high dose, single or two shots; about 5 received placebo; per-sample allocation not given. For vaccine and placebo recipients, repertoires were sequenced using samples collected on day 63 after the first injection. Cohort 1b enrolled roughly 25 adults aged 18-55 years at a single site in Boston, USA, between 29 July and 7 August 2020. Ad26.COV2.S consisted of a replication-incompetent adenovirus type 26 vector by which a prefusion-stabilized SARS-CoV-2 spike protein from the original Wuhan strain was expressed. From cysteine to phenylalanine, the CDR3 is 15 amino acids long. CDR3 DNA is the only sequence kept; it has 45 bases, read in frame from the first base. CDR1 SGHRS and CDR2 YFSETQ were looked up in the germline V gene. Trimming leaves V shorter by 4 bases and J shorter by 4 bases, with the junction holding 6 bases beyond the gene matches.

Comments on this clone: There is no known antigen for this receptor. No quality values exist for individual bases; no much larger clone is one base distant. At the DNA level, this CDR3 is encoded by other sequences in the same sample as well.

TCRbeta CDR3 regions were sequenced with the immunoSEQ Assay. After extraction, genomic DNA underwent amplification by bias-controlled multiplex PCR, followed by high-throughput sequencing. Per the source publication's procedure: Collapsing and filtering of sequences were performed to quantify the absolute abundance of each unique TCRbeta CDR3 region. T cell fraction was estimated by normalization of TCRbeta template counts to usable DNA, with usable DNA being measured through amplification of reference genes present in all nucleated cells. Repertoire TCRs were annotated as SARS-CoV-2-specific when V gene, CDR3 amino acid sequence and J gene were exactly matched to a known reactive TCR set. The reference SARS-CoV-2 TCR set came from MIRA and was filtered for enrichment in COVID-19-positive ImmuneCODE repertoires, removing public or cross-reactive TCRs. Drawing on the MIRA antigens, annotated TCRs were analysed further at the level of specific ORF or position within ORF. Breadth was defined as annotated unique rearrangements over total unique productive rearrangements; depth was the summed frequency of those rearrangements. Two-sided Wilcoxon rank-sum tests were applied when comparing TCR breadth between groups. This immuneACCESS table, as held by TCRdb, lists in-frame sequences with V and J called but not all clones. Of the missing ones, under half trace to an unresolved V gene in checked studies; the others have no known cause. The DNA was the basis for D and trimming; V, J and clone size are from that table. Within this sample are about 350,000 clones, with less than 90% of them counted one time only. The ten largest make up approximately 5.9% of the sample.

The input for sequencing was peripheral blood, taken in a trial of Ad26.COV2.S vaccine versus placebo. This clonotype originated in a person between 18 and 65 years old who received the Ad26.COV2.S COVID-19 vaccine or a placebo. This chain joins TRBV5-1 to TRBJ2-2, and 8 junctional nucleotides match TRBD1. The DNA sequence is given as TGCGCCAGCAGCCCGACAGGGGTGGGCACCGGGGAGCTGTTTTTT. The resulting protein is CASSPTGVGTGELFF. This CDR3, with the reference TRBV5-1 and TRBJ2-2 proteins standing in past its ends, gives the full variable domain KAGVTQTPRYLIKTRGQQVTLSCSPISGHRSVSWYQQTPGQGLQFLFEYFSETQRNKGNFPGRFSGRQFSNSRSEMNVSTLELGDSALYLCASSPTGVGTGELFFGEGSRLTVL.